This T cell receptor (beta chain) was sequenced in a study of beta chain features in type 1 diabetes. Study observations and caveats: Across patients, naive, central memory and Treg TCRB repertoires exhibited apparently greater similarity than was observed across healthy donors.

Trimming stripped 3 bases from V and 4 bases from J, with 13 bases between. The CDR3 consists of 15 residues. Germline CDR1 and CDR2: SGHDN and FVKESK. Expressed TCRB transcripts were sequenced, since all the RNA that had been isolated was reverse transcribed. Sequencing was performed with immunoSEQ multiplex PCR; in TCRdb, only in-frame clones are kept and a portion is missing. Counted here are about half a million clones, more than 9.5% occurring once; the ten biggest clones make up around 0.05%. This clone was seen more than once but under ten times. What it binds is unknown. This receptor was obtained from a woman aged 18 to 35 in good health. The chain links TRBV14 to TRBJ2-1; D is possibly TRBD2 (6 bases). Input material: naive CD4+ T cells from blood. CDR3 amino acids: CASSQQGDSYNEQFF. In DNA, the CDR3 is TGTGCCAGCAGCCAGCAAGGGGACTCTTACAATGAGCAGTTCTTC.